A single sample gave rise to the 9 T cell receptor beta chains below, sequenced in a study of blood T cell repertoires in COVID-19. The assay was immunoSEQ multiplex PCR, and TCRdb's table has in-frame clones only and misses some. The top ten clones hold more than 14% of a sample with tens of thousands of clones, less than 85% of them seen once. The sequencing input was peripheral blood. These TCRs come from a human donor with acute or convalescent COVID-19. The donor label of this sample is uncertain.

The chain uses TRBV4-3 and TRBJ2-5; 7 nucleotides agree with TRBD1. CDR3 length: 16 amino acids. V gave up 0 bases and J gave up 5 bases; unmatched junction bases: 9. CDR1 is LGHNA and CDR2 is YSLEER in the germline V gene. This CDR3 reads CASSQDPRQGFETQYF. The CDR3 DNA reads as TGCGCCAGCAGCCAAGATCCTAGACAGGGCTTCGAGACCCAGTACTTC.

In its sample, this clone was seen once. The gene calls are TRBV6-5 and TRBJ1-6; TRBD1 agrees at 7 bases. V dropped 6 bases and J dropped 5; count of bases not matched to a gene: 7. The germline CDR1 and CDR2 sequences are MNHEY and SVGAGI. The length of the CDR3 is 15 residues. CDR3: CASRSRQGDNSPLHF. The CDR3 coding sequence is TGTGCCAGCAGAAGCCGACAGGGCGATAATTCACCCCTCCACTTT.

CDR3 sequence reads: CASSPGEGYGYTF. The DNA for the CDR3 is TGTGCCAGCAGCCCAGGGGAGGGCTATGGCTACACCTTC. The chain employs TRBV5-8 and TRBJ1-2, with a tentative D call TRBD1 (6 bases). Trimming stripped 4 bases from V and 4 bases from J, with 11 bases between. The CDR3 runs to 13 residues. Germline V gene sequence: CDR1 SGHTS, CDR2 YDEGEE. The full variable domain, completed using reference TRBV5-8 and TRBJ1-2, is EAGVTQSPTHLIKTRGQQATLRCSPISGHTSVYWYQQALGLGLQFLLWYDEGEERNRGNFPPRFSGRQFPNYSSELNVNALELEDSALYLCASSPGEGYGYTFGSGTRLTVV.

The chain combines TRBV6-2 or TRBV6-3 with TRBJ2-3; 9 bases are a match to TRBD2. This CDR3 spans 15 amino acids. Germline CDR1 and CDR2: MNHEY and SVGEGT. V lost 6 bases to trimming and J lost 2 bases; unmatched junction nucleotides: 6. The CDR3 spells CASSPSGVVTDTQYF. As DNA, the CDR3 is TGTGCCAGCAGCCCTAGCGGGGTAGTCACAGATACGCAGTATTTT.

This clone was recorded only once. The genes are TRBV11-3 and TRBJ2-1, with 10 bases fitting TRBD1. Germline values: CDR1 SGHNT, CDR2 YENEEA. The V and J ends lost 3 bases and 1 base, in that order; junction bases with no gene match: 3. This CDR3 is built from 16 residues. This CDR3 reads CASSLGQGLSYNEQFF. CDR3 DNA: TGTGCCAGCAGCTTGGGACAGGGGCTTTCCTACAATGAGCAGTTCTTC.

There are a few counts of this clone. The V and J genes are TRBV10-3 and TRBJ1-1, with a weak D call TRBD1 (5 bases). The CDR3 runs 17 residues. Germline values: CDR1 ENHRY, CDR2 SYGVKD. V was trimmed by 8 bases and J by 1 base, leaving 23 bases between them. The CDR3 region is CAIASQGGEGKNTEAFF. The CDR3 nucleotides are TGTGCCATCGCCTCCCAGGGAGGGGAAGGGAAGAACACTGAAGCTTTCTTT.

This clone was observed once. The chain joins TRBV11-2 to TRBJ2-2, with D hard to call. The CDR3 runs to 14 residues. V was cut by 3 bases and J by 1 base, with 6 bases left in between. In germline, CDR1 is SGHAT, CDR2 FQNNGV. In nucleotides, the CDR3 is TGTGCCAGCAGCTTTGGCGGGAACACCGGGGAGCTGTTTTTT. The encoded protein is CASSFGGNTGELFF.

The gene calls are TRBV3-1 (or the pseudogene TRBV3-2) and TRBJ2-7; 12 nucleotides match TRBD1. The junction had 3 bases not matched to a gene; V was cut back by 4 bases and J by 5 bases. From germline, CDR1 is LGHDT and CDR2 YNNKEL (reference sequence). This CDR3 spans 14 amino acids. The CDR3 DNA reads TGTGCCAGCAGCCCGGGACAGGGGGCCGACGAGCAGTACTTC. Amino acids: CASSPGQGADEQYF.

V gene TRBV5-1 combines with J gene TRBJ2-3, with D possibly TRBD1 on 8 matching bases. This CDR3 is 13 amino acids long. Germline V gene sequence: CDR1 SGHRS, CDR2 YFSETQ. The V end was cut by 8 bases, the J end by 2 bases, with 12 bases between. CDR3 DNA sequence: TGCGCCAGTACAGGGGGGGCCACAGATACGCAGTATTTT. Translated: CASTGGATDTQYF.